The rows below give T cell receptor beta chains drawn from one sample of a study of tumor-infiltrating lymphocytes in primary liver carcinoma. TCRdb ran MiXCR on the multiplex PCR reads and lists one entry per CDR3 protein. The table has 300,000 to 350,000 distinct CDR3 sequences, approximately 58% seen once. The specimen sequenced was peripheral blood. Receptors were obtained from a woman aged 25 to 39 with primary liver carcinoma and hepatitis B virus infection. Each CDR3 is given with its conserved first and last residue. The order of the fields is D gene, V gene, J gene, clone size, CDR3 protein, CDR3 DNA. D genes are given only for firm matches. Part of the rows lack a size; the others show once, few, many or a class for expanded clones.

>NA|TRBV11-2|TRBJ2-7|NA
CASGLVLRGEQYF
TGTGCCAGCGGCTTAGTATTGAGGGGTGAGCAGTACTTC
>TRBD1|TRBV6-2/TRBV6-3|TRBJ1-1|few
CASSSPGQGSAEAFF
TGTGCCAGCAGTTCTCCCGGACAGGGGAGCGCTGAAGCTTTCTTT
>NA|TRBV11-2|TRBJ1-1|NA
CGSSLVLRANTEAFF
TGTGGCAGCAGCTTAGTTCTCAGGGCGAACACTGAAGCTTTCTTT
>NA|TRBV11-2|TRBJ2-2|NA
CASSSDPQLNTGELFF
TGTGCCAGCAGCTCCGATCCACAATTGAACACCGGGGAGCTGTTCTTT
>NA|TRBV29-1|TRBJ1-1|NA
CSVRGQRDTEASF
TGCAGCGTACGTGGACAGAGGGACACTGAAGCTTCCTTT
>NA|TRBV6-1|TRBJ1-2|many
CASRFWGAYNGYTF
TGTGCCAGCAGGTTTTGGGGCGCCTACAATGGCTACACCTTC
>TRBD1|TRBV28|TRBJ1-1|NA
CASRDRVMNTEAFF
TGTGCCAGCAGAGACAGGGTTATGAACACTGAAGCTTTCTTT
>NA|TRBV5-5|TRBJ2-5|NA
CASSPQGGGETQYF
TGTGCCAGCAGCCCACAGGGTGGGGGAGAGACCCAGTACTTC
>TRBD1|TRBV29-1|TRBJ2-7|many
CSVGAGTGTSGQYF
TGCAGCGTTGGGGCCGGGACAGGGACTTCCGGGCAGTACTTC
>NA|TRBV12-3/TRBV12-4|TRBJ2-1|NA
CVSRDDASTEQFF
TGTGTCAGCAGGGACGACGCCTCGACGGAGCAGTTCTTC
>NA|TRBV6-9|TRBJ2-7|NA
CASNQIQAPEQYF
TGTGCCAGCAATCAAATACAGGCTCCCGAGCAGTACTTC
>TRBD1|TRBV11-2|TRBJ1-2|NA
CAGGLTGQGSYGYTF
TGTGCCGGCGGCTTAACGGGACAGGGGTCCTATGGCTACACCTTC
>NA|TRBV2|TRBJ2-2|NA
CASSEGYLNTGELFF
TGTGCCAGCAGTGAGGGGTATTTGAACACCGGGGAGCTGTTTTTT
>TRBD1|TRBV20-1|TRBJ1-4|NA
CSACGPGQGAEKLFF
TGCAGTGCTTGTGGTCCGGGACAGGGGGCTGAAAAACTGTTTTTT
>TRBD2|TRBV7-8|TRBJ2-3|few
CASSLGERGLTDTQYF
TGTGCCAGCAGCTTAGGGGAGCGGGGACTCACAGATACGCAGTATTTT
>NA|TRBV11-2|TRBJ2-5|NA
CASSFQIVPTGQETQYF
TGTGCCAGCAGCTTTCAAATAGTCCCCACAGGGCAAGAGACCCAGTACTTC
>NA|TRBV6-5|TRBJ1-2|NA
CASSYFPAGTIYGYTF
TGTGCCAGCAGTTACTTTCCGGCCGGTACTATCTATGGCTACACCTTC
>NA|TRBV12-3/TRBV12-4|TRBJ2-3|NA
CASSKSLREGTDTQYF
TGTGCCAGCAGTAAGTCCTTGAGGGAGGGCACAGATACGCAGTATTTT
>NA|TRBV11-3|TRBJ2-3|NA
CASSGKGTTNKQYF
TGTGCCAGCAGCGGCAAAGGAACCACAAATAAGCAGTATTTT
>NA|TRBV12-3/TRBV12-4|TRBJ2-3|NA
CASSLPSDTQYF
TGTGCCAGCAGTCTTCCATCAGATACGCAGTATTTT
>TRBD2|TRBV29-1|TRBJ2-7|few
CSVEASGPREQYF
TGCAGCGTTGAAGCTAGCGGTCCCCGAGAGCAGTACTTC
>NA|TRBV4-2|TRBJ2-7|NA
CAGSQEGKFHEQYF
TGTGCCGGCAGCCAAGAAGGAAAGTTCCACGAGCAGTACTTC
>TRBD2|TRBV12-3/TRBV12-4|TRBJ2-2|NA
CASDSAASGIPGELFF
TGTGCTAGTGATTCCGCCGCTAGCGGGATCCCCGGGGAACTGTTTTTT
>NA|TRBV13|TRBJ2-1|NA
CASSPSYGYNEQFF
TGTGCCAGCAGCCCCAGCTACGGTTACAATGAGCAGTTCTTC
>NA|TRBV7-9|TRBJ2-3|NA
CASSLIRSDTQYF
TGTGCCAGCAGCTTAATTCGGTCAGATACGCAGTATTTT
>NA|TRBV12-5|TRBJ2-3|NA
CACGLTKPEGSSDDTQYF
TGTGCTTGTGGTTTGACAAAACCAGAAGGTTCCTCCGATGATACGCAGTATTTT
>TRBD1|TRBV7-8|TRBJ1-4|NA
CASRAQGGSEKLFF
TGTGCCAGCAGGGCACAGGGGGGTTCAGAAAAACTGTTTTTT
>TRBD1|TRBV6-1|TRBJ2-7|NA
CASTNDREPPCEQYF
TGTGCCAGCACCAATGACAGGGAACCACCCTGCGAGCAGTACTTC
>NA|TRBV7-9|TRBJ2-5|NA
CASSLAQEKEKTQYF
TGTGCCAGCAGCTTGGCACAGGAGAAGGAGAAGACCCAGTACTTT
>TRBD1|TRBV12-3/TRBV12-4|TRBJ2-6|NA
CASSTRQGLISGANVLTF
TGTGCCAGCAGTACCCGACAGGGCCTCATATCTGGGGCCAACGTCCTGACTTTC
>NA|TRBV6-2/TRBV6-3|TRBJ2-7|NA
CATSYPRSLGHDQYF
TGTGCCACCAGTTACCCCCGGAGCCTGGGGCACGATCAGTACTTC
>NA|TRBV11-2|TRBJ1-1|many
CASSILGGALNTEAFF
TGTGCCAGCAGCATCCTGGGGGGGGCCTTGAACACTGAAGCTTTCTTT
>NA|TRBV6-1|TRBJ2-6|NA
CPSSPGSSGANVLTF
TGTCCCAGCAGCCCGGGGAGCTCTGGGGCCAACGTCCTGACTTTC
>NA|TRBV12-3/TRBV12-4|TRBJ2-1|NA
CASRIKDEQFF
TGTGCCAGCAGAATTAAAGATGAGCAGTTCTTC
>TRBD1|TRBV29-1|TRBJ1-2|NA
CSVEGQLAGYTF
TGCAGCGTTGAGGGACAGCTAGCTGGCTACACCTTC
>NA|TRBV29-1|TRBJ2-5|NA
CSVESTGRQTQYF
TGCAGCGTTGAATCAACAGGGAGGCAGACCCAGTACTTC
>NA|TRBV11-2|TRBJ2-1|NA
CASSLLGGSSYNEQFF
TGTGCCAGCAGCTTACTGGGTGGTAGCTCCTACAATGAACAGTTCTTC
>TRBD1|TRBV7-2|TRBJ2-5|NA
CASSLDRDQETQYF
TGTGCCAGCAGCTTGGACAGGGACCAAGAGACCCAGTACTTC
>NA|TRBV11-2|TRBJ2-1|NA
CASSSSNVPYNEQFF
TGTGCCAGCAGCAGCAGTAACGTTCCCTACAATGAGCAGTTTTTC
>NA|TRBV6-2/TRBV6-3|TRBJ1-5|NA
CASSWSLNQSQHF
TGTGCCAGCAGTTGGTCCCTCAATCAGTCCCAGCATTTT
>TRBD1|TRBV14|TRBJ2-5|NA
CASSHLDRGQETRYF
TGTGCCAGCAGCCACCTGGACAGGGGGCAAGAGACCCGGTACTTC
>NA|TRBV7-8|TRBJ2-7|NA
CASRNGGSSYEQYF
TGTGCCAGCAGGAACGGGGGAAGCTCCTACGAGCAGTACTTC
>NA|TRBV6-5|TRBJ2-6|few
CASTLQFLTIGANVLTF
TGTGCCAGCACTTTACAGTTTTTGACTATTGGGGCCAACGTCCTGACTTTC
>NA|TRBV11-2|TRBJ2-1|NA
CASCLGGGNEQFF
TGTGCCAGCTGCCTTGGTGGAGGCAATGAGCAGTTCTTC
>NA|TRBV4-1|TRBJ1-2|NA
CARSRGLKTGNYGYTF
TGCGCCAGGAGCCGCGGACTTAAGACAGGAAACTATGGCTACACCTTC
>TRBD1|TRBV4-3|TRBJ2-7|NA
CASSQVVGGRHEQYF
TGCGCCAGCAGCCAAGTTGTAGGGGGCAGGCACGAGCAGTACTTC
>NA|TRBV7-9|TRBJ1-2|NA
CAISSANYGYTF
TGTGCCATCAGCTCGGCTAACTATGGCTACACCTTC
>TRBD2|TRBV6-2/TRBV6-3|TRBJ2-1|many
CASSPPGLAGRNEQFF
TGTGCCAGCAGTCCACCAGGGCTAGCGGGACGAAATGAGCAGTTCTTC
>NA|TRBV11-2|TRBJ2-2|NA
CASSLVSRGAVELFF
TGCGCCAGCAGCTTAGTCTCCAGGGGTGCCGTGGAGCTGTTTTTT
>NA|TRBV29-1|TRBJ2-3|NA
CSVAGRDLSGIDTQYF
TGCAGCGTTGCCGGTCGGGACCTTTCGGGCATAGATACGCAGTATTTT
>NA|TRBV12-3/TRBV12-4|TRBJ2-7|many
CASRSPLGKQYF
TGTGCCAGCAGATCCCCTCTGGGGAAGCAGTACTTC